This T cell receptor beta chain was captured in a study of breast tumors, draining lymph nodes, adjacent tissues. Germline lookup yields CDR1 LGHNA and CDR2 YNFKEQ. V gave up 0 bases and J gave up 4 bases; unmatched junction bases: 6. This CDR3 region has 16 residues. Breast cancer patients provided tissue from their axillary draining lymph nodes. MiXCR, applied by TCRdb to the multiplex PCR reads, yields one record per CDR3 protein. The sample records about 230,000 distinct CDR3 sequences, about 30% being singletons. This clonotype has a count of ten or more. The sample was axillary lymph node tissue. This clonotype was obtained from a female donor with breast cancer. Some clones in this sample may be carry-over from other donors' samples. The J gene is TRBJ2-3, the V gene TRBV4-2, with TRBD2 identical over 8 bases. The CDR3 sequence is CASSQDTGGGADTQYF. CDR3 in DNA: TGTGCCAGCAGCCAAGATACGGGGGGGGGCGCAGATACGCAGTATTTT.